The 18 T cell receptor beta chains in this list originate from one sample, sequenced in a study of graft-versus-host responses after intestinal transplantation. Their antigens are not known. Data came from immunoSEQ multiplex PCR; TCRdb stores just in-frame clones and leaves some out. The sample holds tens of thousands of clones, roughly 90% seen once. The specimen comprised unstimulated CD8+ T cells sorted from spleen or lymph node cells, sampled before intestinal transplant. Every receptor here comes from a human donor who received an intestinal transplant.

This chain uses TRBV5-4 with TRBJ2-3; 10 nucleotides align to TRBD2. The V and J ends lost 0 bases and 1 base, in that order; junction bases with no gene match: 8. The germline CDR1 and CDR2 sequences are SGHNT and YYREEE (reference sequence). The CDR3 sequence is 18 residues long. DNA for the CDR3: TGTGCCAGCAGCTTGGCCAAGAGGACTAGCGGCCGCACAGATACGCAGTATTTT. It is translated as CASSLAKRTSGRTDTQYF.

J is TRBJ2-7 and V is TRBV6-6; TRBD1 is a possible D gene (6 bases). Germline-derived CDR1 and CDR2 are MNHNY and SVGAGI (reference sequence). The V and J ends lost 4 bases and 2 bases respectively, with 15 bases between them. The CDR3 is made up of 15 amino acids. As DNA, the CDR3 is TGTGCCAGCAGTTCAACAGGGATTAATCCCTACGAGCAGTACTTC. As protein: CASSSTGINPYEQYF.

V usage is TRBV28 and J usage is TRBJ2-3, with D perhaps TRBD1 (8 bases). From germline, CDR1 is MDHEN and CDR2 SYDVKM. The CDR3 length is 17 residues. V was trimmed by 3 bases and J by 0 bases, leaving 16 bases between them. CDR3: CASSLTTGGASTDTQYF. CDR3 DNA sequence: TGTGCCAGCAGTTTGACAACAGGGGGGGCTAGCACAGATACGCAGTATTTT.

This chain links TRBV5-1 with TRBJ2-1; 9 bases are shared with TRBD2. Losses at the gene ends were 0 bases for V and 10 bases for J; bases not matched to a gene: 11. The CDR3 is 16 amino acids. Germline CDR1 and CDR2: SGHRS and YFSETQ. The CDR3 DNA reads as TGCGCCAGCAGCTTGGGAGTAGCGGGAGTCTACTCAGAGCAGTTCTTC. It is translated as CASSLGVAGVYSEQFF.

The genes are TRBV6-6 and TRBJ2-7, with 8 bases aligning to TRBD1. The V segment lost 4 bases and the J segment 1 base; nucleotides outside the gene matches: 6. Germline V gene data show CDR1 as MNHNY and CDR2 as SVGAGI (reference sequence). CDR3 size: 15 residues. The CDR3 loop reads CASSFPGTGSYEQYF. DNA of the CDR3: TGTGCCAGCAGTTTTCCCGGGACAGGTTCCTACGAGCAGTACTTC.

A single count supports this clone. The chain recombines TRBV7-9 with TRBJ2-2; 7 bases agree with TRBD2. In germline, CDR1 is SEHNR, CDR2 FQNEAQ (reference sequence). Trimming at V came to 4 bases and at J to 0 bases, leaving 2 bases not matched to a gene. This CDR3 is 15 amino acids long. CDR3 coding DNA: TGTGCCAGCAGCTCCAGCGGGGCGAACACCGGGGAGCTGTTTTTT. This codes for CASSSSGANTGELFF.

This clone appeared once. V usage is TRBV10-1 and J usage is TRBJ2-7, with 10 positions matching TRBD1. CDR3 length equals 13 residues. With 2 bases clipped from V and 5 bases from J, the junction kept 0 bases outside the gene matches. Germline V CDR1 and CDR2: WNHNN, SYGVQD (reference sequence). The CDR3 nucleotides are TGCGCCAGCAGTGAGGGGACAGGGGACGAGCAGTACTTC. Translating it yields CASSEGTGDEQYF.

This chain connects TRBV18 to TRBJ1-5, with D unclear. The CDR3 sequence is 16 residues long. The V end was cut by 1 base, the J end by 4 bases, with 14 bases between. Per the germline V gene, CDR1 is KGHSH and CDR2 is LQKENI. CDR3 amino acids: CASSPQVRVENQPQHF. The CDR3 bases are TGTGCCAGCTCACCACAAGTACGAGTTGAGAATCAGCCCCAGCATTTT.

This chain connects TRBV9 to TRBJ2-3, with 11 nucleotides matching TRBD2. Trimming removed 3 bases from V and 5 bases from J; junction bases left unmatched: 11. There are 17 residues in the CDR3. Germline CDR1 is SGDLS and CDR2 is YYNGEE. The CDR3 DNA reads as TGTGCCAGCAGCGATCGGGGACTAGCGGTGCGGGGAGATACGCAGTATTTT. Residues: CASSDRGLAVRGDTQYF.

The genes are TRBV28 and TRBJ2-7, with TRBD2 identical over 8 bases. Germline V CDR1 and CDR2: MDHEN, SYDVKM. Trimming cost V 3 bases and J 3 bases; bases outside gene matches: 4. This CDR3 region has 14 residues. The CDR3: CASSLAGTSYEQYF. CDR3 nucleotides: TGTGCCAGCAGTTTGGCCGGGACTAGCTACGAGCAGTACTTC.

The rearrangement joins TRBV6-1 to TRBJ1-1, with D unresolved. V was shortened by 0 bases and J by 1 base, with 9 bases between the two germline ends. Germline V gene data show CDR1 as MNHNS and CDR2 as SASEGT. This CDR3 contains 15 residues. This chain's CDR3 is CASSEALWPNTEAFF. The CDR3 nucleotides are TGTGCCAGCAGTGAAGCGCTTTGGCCGAACACTGAAGCTTTCTTT.

This chain joins TRBV15 and TRBJ2-6, with a weak D call TRBD1 (5 bases). Germline V gene data show CDR1 as LNHNV and CDR2 as YYDKDF (reference sequence). CDR3 size: 16 residues. V was cut by 0 bases and J by 2 bases, with 8 bases left in between. The CDR3 DNA follows: TGTGCCACCAGCAGAGACAGGGAAACTGGGGCCAACGTCCTGACTTTC. Amino acid sequence: CATSRDRETGANVLTF.

The rearrangement joins TRBV6-6 to TRBJ2-1; no reliable D call. Germline V gene lookup returns CDR1 MNHNY and CDR2 SVGAGI (reference sequence). V dropped 2 bases and J dropped 3 bases, with 5 bases sitting between them. The CDR3 length is 13 residues. This chain's CDR3 is CASSYPLYNEQFF. CDR3 in DNA: TGTGCCAGCAGTTACCCCCTCTACAATGAGCAGTTCTTC.

The gene calls are TRBV25-1 and TRBJ2-3; D not resolved. This CDR3 region has 13 residues. Per the germline V gene, CDR1 is MGHDK and CDR2 is SYGVNS. Trimming removed 3 bases at V and 6 bases at J, with 10 bases between. The CDR3 coding sequence is TGTGCCAGCAGTGATCTAGAGGTCGATACGCAGTATTTT. Translation gives CASSDLEVDTQYF. The full variable domain, in which reference TRBV25-1 and TRBJ2-3 provide the parts outside the CDR3, is EADIYQTPRYLVIGTGKKITLECSQTMGHDKMYWYQQDPGMELHLIHYSYGVNSTEKGDLSSESTVSRIRTEHFPLTLESARPSHTSQYLCASSDLEVDTQYFGPGTRLTVL.

The chain couples TRBV27 to TRBJ1-5; 7 nucleotides align to TRBD1. From germline, CDR1 is MNHEY and CDR2 SMNVEV (reference sequence). V lost 6 bases to trimming and J lost 5 bases; unmatched junction nucleotides: 16. This CDR3 is 17 amino acids long. CDR3 sequence reads: CASSFLPTGKGDQPQHF. DNA for the CDR3: TGTGCCAGCAGCTTCCTTCCGACAGGGAAAGGAGATCAGCCCCAGCATTTT.

This sequence joins TRBV28 and TRBJ2-7, with 8 bases matching TRBD1. The CDR3 runs to 14 residues. The J segment lost 4 bases and the V segment lost 5 bases, leaving 7 bases of the junction unmatched. The germline V gene encodes CDR1 MDHEN and CDR2 SYDVKM. CDR3 protein: CASSADQGAYEQYF. The CDR3 DNA reads TGTGCCAGCAGTGCCGACCAGGGGGCGTACGAGCAGTACTTC.

This chain joins TRBV27 and TRBJ2-7, with D possibly TRBD2 on 5 matching bases. The ends were cut back, 8 bases at V and 2 bases at J, with 10 bases in the middle. The CDR3 totals 12 residues. Germline V gives CDR1 MNHEY, CDR2 SMNVEV (reference sequence). CDR3 residues: CASGLGTYEQYF. CDR3 in DNA: TGTGCCAGCGGCCTCGGGACCTACGAGCAGTACTTC.

The V and J genes are TRBV27 and TRBJ1-5; possible D gene TRBD1, 6 bases. The CDR3 consists of 15 residues. V lost 8 bases, J lost 4 bases, and 18 bases lay in between. Germline V CDR1 and CDR2: MNHEY, SMNVEV (reference sequence). CDR3 residues: CASRDAGAGNQPQHF. The DNA of the CDR3 is TGTGCCAGCCGCGATGCAGGGGCCGGGAATCAGCCCCAGCATTTT.